This T cell receptor (beta chain) was captured in a study of T cells in tuberculosis. Adolescents were screened for latent TB by skin test and IGRA. On this clone itself: Its antigen remains unidentified.

Germline V gene data show CDR1 as SGHRS and CDR2 as YFSETQ. The CDR3 covers 15 residues. Trimming stripped 2 bases from V and 7 bases from J, with 15 bases between. Profiling relied on immunoSEQ multiplex PCR, and the TCRdb table lists in-frame clones only, not all of them. Among 44,000 or so clones, 90% to 95% were seen once, and the ten largest hold 6.5% to 9.5%. Study conclusions and caveats: Shorter CDR3-alpha in active tuberculosis partly drove smaller distances.

The clonotype was recovered from a donor aged 10 to 29 with latent tuberculosis or without tuberculosis infection. Sequenced input: PBMCs. The chain has TRBV5-1 and TRBJ1-4; TRBD1 is a possible D gene (5 bases). This chain's CDR3 is CASSFGRGRGEKLFF. The CDR3 nucleotides read TGCGCCAGCAGCTTTGGGAGGGGACGAGGTGAAAAACTGTTTTTT.